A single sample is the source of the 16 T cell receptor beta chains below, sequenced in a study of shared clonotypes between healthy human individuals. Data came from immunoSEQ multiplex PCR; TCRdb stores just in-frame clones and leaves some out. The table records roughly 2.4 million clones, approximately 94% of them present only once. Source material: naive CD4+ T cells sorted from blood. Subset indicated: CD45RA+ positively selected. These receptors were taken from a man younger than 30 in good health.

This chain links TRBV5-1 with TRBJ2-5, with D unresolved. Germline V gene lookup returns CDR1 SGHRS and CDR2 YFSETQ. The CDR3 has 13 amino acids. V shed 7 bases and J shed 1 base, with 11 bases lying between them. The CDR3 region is CASAPDPQETQYF. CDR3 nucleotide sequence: TGCGCCAGCGCCCCCGACCCCCAAGAGACCCAGTACTTC.

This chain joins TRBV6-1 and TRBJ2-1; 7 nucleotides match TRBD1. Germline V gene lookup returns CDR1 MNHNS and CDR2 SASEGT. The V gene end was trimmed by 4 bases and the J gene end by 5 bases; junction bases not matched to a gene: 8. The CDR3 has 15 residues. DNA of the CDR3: TGTGCCAGCAGTGCCGGGACAGAATATAACAATGAGCAGTTCTTC. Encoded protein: CASSAGTEYNNEQFF.

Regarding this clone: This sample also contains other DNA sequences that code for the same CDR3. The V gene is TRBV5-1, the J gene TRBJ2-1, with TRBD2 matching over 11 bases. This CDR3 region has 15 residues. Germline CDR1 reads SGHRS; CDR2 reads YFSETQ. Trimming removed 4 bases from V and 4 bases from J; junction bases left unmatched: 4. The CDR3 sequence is CASSQTSGSYNEQFF. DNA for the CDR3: TGCGCCAGCAGCCAAACTAGCGGGAGTTACAATGAGCAGTTCTTC.

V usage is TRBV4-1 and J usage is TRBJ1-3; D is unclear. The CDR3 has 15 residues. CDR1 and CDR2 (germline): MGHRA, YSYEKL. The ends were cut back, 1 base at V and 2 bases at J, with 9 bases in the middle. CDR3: CASSQVQTTGNTIYF. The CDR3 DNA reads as TGCGCCAGCAGCCAAGTACAGACTACTGGAAACACCATATATTTT.

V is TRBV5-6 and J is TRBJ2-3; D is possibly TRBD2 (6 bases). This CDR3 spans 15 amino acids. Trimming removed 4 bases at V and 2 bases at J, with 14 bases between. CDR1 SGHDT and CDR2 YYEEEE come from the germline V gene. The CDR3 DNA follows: TGTGCCAGCAGCGGCGGGACGGGGTACACAGATACGCAGTATTTT. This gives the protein CASSGGTGYTDTQYF. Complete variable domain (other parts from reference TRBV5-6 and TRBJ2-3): DAGVTQSPTHLIKTRGQQVTLRCSPKSGHDTVSWYQQALGQGPQFIFQYYEEEERQRGNFPDRFSGHQFPNYSSELNVNALLLGDSALYLCASSGGTGYTDTQYFGPGTRLTVL.

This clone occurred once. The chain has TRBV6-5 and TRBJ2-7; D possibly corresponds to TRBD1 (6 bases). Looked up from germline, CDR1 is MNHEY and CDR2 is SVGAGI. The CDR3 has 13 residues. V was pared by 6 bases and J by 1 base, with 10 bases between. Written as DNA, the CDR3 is TGTGCCAGCAGACAGGGACGGTCCTACGAGCAGTACTTC. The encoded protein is CASRQGRSYEQYF.

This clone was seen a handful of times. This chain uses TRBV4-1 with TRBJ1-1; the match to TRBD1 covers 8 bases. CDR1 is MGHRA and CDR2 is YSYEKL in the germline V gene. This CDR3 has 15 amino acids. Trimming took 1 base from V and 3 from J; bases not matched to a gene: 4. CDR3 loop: CASSQGSRGHTEAFF. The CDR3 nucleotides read TGCGCCAGCAGCCAAGGGAGCAGGGGGCACACTGAAGCTTTCTTT.

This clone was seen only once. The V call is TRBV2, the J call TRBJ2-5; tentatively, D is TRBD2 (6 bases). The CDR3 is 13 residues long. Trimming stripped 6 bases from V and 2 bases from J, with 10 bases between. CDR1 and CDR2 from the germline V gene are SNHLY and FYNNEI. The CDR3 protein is CASRLAAQETQYF. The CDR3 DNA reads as TGTGCCAGCAGATTAGCGGCTCAAGAGACCCAGTACTTC.

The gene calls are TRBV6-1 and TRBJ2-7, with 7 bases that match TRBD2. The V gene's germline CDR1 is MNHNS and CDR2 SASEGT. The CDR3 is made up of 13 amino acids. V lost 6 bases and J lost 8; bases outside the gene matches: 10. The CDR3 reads CASSLAVEDKQYF. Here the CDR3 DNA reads TGTGCCAGCAGCCTAGCGGTTGAAGATAAGCAGTACTTC.

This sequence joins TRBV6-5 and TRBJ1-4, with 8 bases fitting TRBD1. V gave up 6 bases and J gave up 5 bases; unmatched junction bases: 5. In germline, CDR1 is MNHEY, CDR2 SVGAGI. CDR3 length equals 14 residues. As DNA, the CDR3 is TGTGCCAGCAGCTCCAGGACAGGGAATGAAAAACTGTTTTTT. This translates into CASSSRTGNEKLFF.

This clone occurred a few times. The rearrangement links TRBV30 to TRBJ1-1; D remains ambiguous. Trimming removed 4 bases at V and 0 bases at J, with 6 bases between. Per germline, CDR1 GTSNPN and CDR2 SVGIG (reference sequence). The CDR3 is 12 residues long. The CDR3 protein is CAWIRVNTEAFF. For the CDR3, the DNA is TGTGCCTGGATAAGGGTGAACACTGAAGCTTTCTTT. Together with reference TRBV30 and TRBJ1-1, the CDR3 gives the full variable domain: SQTIHQWPATLVQPVGSPLSLECTVEGTSNPNLYWYRQAAGRGLQLLFYSVGIGQISSEVPQNLSASRPQDRQFILSSKKLLLSDSGFYLCAWIRVNTEAFFGQGTRLTVV.

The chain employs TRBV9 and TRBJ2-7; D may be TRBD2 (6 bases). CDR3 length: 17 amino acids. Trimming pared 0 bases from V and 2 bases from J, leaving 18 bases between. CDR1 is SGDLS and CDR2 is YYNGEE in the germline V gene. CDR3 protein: CASSVDGGGTTTYEQYF. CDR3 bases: TGTGCCAGCAGCGTAGACGGAGGAGGGACCACTACCTACGAGCAGTACTTC.

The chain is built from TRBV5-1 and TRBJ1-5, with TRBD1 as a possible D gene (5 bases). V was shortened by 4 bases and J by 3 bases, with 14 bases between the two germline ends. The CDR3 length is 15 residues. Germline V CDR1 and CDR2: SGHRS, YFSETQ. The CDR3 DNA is TGCGCCAGCAGCCTAGATGGGGGGTTCAATCAGCCCCAGCATTTT. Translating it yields CASSLDGGFNQPQHF.

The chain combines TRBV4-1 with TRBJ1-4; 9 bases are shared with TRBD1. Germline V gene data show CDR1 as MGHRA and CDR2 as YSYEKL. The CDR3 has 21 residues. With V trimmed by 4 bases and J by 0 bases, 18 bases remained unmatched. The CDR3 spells CASSRSNPGQGRPATNEKLFF. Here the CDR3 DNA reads TGCGCCAGCAGCCGGTCGAACCCTGGACAGGGGCGACCGGCAACTAATGAAAAACTGTTTTTT.

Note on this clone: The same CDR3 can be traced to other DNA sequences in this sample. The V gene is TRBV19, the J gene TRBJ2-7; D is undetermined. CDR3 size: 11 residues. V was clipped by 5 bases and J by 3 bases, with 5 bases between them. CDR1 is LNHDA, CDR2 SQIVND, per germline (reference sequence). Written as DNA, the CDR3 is TGTGCCAGTAGTCAAAGCTACGAGCAGTACTTC. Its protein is CASSQSYEQYF.

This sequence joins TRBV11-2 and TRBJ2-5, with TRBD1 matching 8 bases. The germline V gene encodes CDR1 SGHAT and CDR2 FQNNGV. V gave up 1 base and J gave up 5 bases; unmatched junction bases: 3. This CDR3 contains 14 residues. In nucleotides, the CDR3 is TGTGCCAGCAGCTTAGGGACAGGGAGGGAGACCCAGTACTTC. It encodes CASSLGTGRETQYF.